The 21 T cell receptor beta chains listed next were all sequenced from one sample in a study of T-cell reconstitution after alpha-beta-depleted transplantation in children. Unique molecular identifiers were incorporated into the prepared TCRbeta library. From the PCR reads, TCRdb called clonotypes with MiXCR, one entry per CDR3 protein. The table lists more than 300,000 distinct CDR3 sequences, roughly 17% of them singletons. This material consisted of PBMCs, mostly from graft donor cells, taken 360 days after TCRalphabeta/CD19-depleted stem cell transplant. Every receptor here comes from a male patient between 2 and 10 years old who had a stem cell transplant for acute lymphoblastic leukemia, so the T cells may come from the graft donor.

The rearrangement uses TRBV6-2 or TRBV6-3 and TRBJ2-7, with D possibly TRBD1 on 6 matching bases. Germline loops: CDR1 MNHEY, CDR2 SVGEGT. The V and J ends lost 6 bases and 2 bases respectively, with 23 bases between them. The CDR3 is 17 amino acids. The CDR3 nucleotides are TGTGCCAGCAGACCCCAGGGGAATCTGCATAGGACCTACGAGCAGTACTTC. Translating it yields CASRPQGNLHRTYEQYF.

The chain uses TRBV10-3 and TRBJ2-2; TRBD2 agrees at 11 bases. The CDR3 length is 16 residues. Germline V gene lookup returns CDR1 ENHRY and CDR2 SYGVKD. V lost 7 bases, J lost 5 bases, and 9 bases stayed unmatched. CDR3 residues: CAIKASSGRRTGELFF. The DNA of the CDR3 is TGTGCCATCAAAGCTTCTAGCGGGAGGAGGACCGGGGAGCTGTTTTTT.

This clonotype was counted between two and nine times. The chain links TRBV20-1 to TRBJ2-3; the match to TRBD2 covers 8 bases. CDR3 length: 15 amino acids. Trimming took 3 bases from V and 2 from J; bases not matched to a gene: 7. Germline V CDR1 and CDR2: DFQATT, SNEGSKA (reference sequence). The DNA for the CDR3 is TGCAGTGCTAGGATAGCGGGAACGGTCACAGATACGCAGTATTTT. It specifies CSARIAGTVTDTQYF.

This sequence joins TRBV28 and TRBJ1-1, with a possible D match to TRBD1 (6 bases). V dropped 2 bases and J dropped 0 bases, with 10 bases sitting between them. Germline V gives CDR1 MDHEN, CDR2 SYDVKM. The CDR3 has 15 amino acids. CDR3 coding DNA: TGTGCCAGCAGTTTAAACCAGGGGATGAACACTGAAGCTTTCTTT. Protein sequence: CASSLNQGMNTEAFF. Looking up the rest from reference TRBV28 and TRBJ1-1 gives the full variable domain: DVKVTQSSRYLVKRTGEKVFLECVQDMDHENMFWYRQDPGLGLRLIYFSYDVKMKEKGDIPEGYSVSREKKERFSLILESASTNQTSMYLCASSLNQGMNTEAFFGQGTRLTVV.

In this sample, this clonotype turned up a few times. V gene TRBV15 combines with J gene TRBJ2-5; 11 bases line up with TRBD1. Germline CDR1 is LNHNV and CDR2 is YYDKDF (reference sequence). The junction had 9 bases not matched to a gene; V was cut back by 6 bases and J by 3 bases. This CDR3 has 16 residues. CDR3 in amino acids: CATSLLGQGAKETQYF. For the CDR3, the DNA is TGTGCCACCAGTCTCTTAGGACAGGGGGCGAAAGAGACCCAGTACTTC. Full variable domain (missing parts from reference TRBV15 and TRBJ2-5): DAMVIQNPRYQVTQFGKPVTLSCSQTLNHNVMYWYQQKSSQAPKLLFHYYDKDFNNEADTPDNFQSRRPNTSFCFLDIRSPGLGDTAMYLCATSLLGQGAKETQYFGPGTRLLVL.

This sequence joins TRBV7-3 and TRBJ2-3, with D perhaps matching TRBD1 (6 bases). Trimming cost V 1 base and J 5 bases, with 10 bases left between them. This CDR3 is built from 14 residues. In germline, CDR1 is SGHTA, CDR2 FQGTGA. The CDR3 loop is CASSLIGTQDTQYF. Here the CDR3 DNA reads TGTGCCAGCAGCTTAATCGGGACACAAGATACGCAGTATTTT.

This chain links TRBV29-1 with TRBJ2-3; the D gene is possibly TRBD1 (6 bases). The germline V gene encodes CDR1 SQVTM and CDR2 ANQGSEA. Trimming took 4 bases from V and 5 from J, leaving 13 bases between them. The CDR3 totals 13 residues. CDR3 nucleotide sequence: TGCAGCGTTGTCGCTAGGGGGAGAGATACGCAGTATTTT. Translating it yields CSVVARGRDTQYF.

This clonotype was counted a few times. The chain combines TRBV28 with TRBJ2-1; D possibly matches TRBD1 or TRBD2 (5 bases each). Per germline, CDR1 MDHEN and CDR2 SYDVKM. Deletions cut 6 bases from V and 8 bases from J, with 11 bases between. The CDR3 contains 12 residues. CDR3 protein: CASSSLGDEQFF. The CDR3 nucleotides are TGTGCCAGCAGCTCACTAGGGGATGAGCAGTTCTTC.

This clonotype was picked up a small number of times. The rearrangement links TRBV7-3 to TRBJ2-3, with no clear D. Per germline, CDR1 SGHTA and CDR2 FQGTGA. Trimming left V 4 bases short and J 7 bases short, with 12 bases between. The CDR3 totals 13 residues. The CDR3 nucleotides read TGTGCCAGCAGCTGGTCTTTGGGAAATACGCAGTATTTT. Its protein is CASSWSLGNTQYF.

This sequence joins TRBV28 and TRBJ2-1, with 7 bases identical to TRBD2. The CDR3 has 15 amino acids. The germline V gene encodes CDR1 MDHEN and CDR2 SYDVKM. Losses at the gene ends were 8 bases for V and 4 bases for J; bases not matched to a gene: 11. This CDR3 is CASGETSRLYNEQFF. Here the CDR3 DNA reads TGTGCCAGCGGGGAGACTAGCCGACTATACAATGAGCAGTTCTTC. Supplemented by reference TRBV28 and TRBJ2-1, the full variable domain reads DVKVTQSSRYLVKRTGEKVFLECVQDMDHENMFWYRQDPGLGLRLIYFSYDVKMKEKGDIPEGYSVSREKKERFSLILESASTNQTSMYLCASGETSRLYNEQFFGPGTRLTVL.

Ten or more counts support this clonotype. V is TRBV11-2 and J is TRBJ2-1; 9 nucleotides align to TRBD2. After removal of 8 bases from V and 0 bases from J, the junction contained 11 bases not matched to a gene. CDR1 is SGHAT, CDR2 FQNNGV, per germline. The CDR3 spans 17 residues. CDR3 amino acids: CASRTDSGSTSYNEQFF. The CDR3 DNA reads TGTGCCAGCCGGACCGATAGCGGGAGTACCTCCTACAATGAGCAGTTCTTC.

The rearrangement links TRBV4-1 to TRBJ1-5; the D gene is possibly TRBD1 (5 bases). The CDR3 covers 14 residues. Between the trimmed V and J ends, which lost 0 bases and 9 bases, there was a span of 12 bases. CDR1 and CDR2 (germline): MGHRA, YSYEKL. CDR3 region: CASSQEPRGTPQHF. CDR3 DNA sequence: TGCGCCAGCAGCCAAGAGCCACGGGGGACGCCCCAGCATTTT.

The chain links TRBV7-9 to TRBJ2-1; D may match TRBD1 or TRBD2 (5 bases each). The CDR3 loop spans 17 amino acids. Deletions cut 5 bases from V and 0 bases from J, with 17 bases between. CDR1 is SEHNR, CDR2 FQNEAQ, per germline (reference sequence). Written as DNA, the CDR3 is TGTGCCAGCAGCCCAACTAGGGGCGGTTACTCCTACAATGAGCAGTTCTTC. Amino acid sequence: CASSPTRGGYSYNEQFF.

This clonotype was detected a few times. The chain links TRBV28 to TRBJ2-2, with D perhaps assigned TRBD1 or TRBD2 (5 bases each). The V end was cut by 2 bases, the J end by 7 bases, with 14 bases between. The CDR3 contains 15 residues. Germline-derived CDR1 and CDR2 are MDHEN and SYDVKM. The CDR3 nucleotides are TGTGCCAGCAGTTTAAGGGGTATCCGGGACGGGGAGCTGTTTTTT. Its protein is CASSLRGIRDGELFF.

Many counts were recorded for this clonotype. The J gene is TRBJ2-1, the V gene TRBV7-9, with TRBD2 matching over 10 bases. CDR1 SEHNR and CDR2 FQNEAQ come from the germline V gene (reference sequence). J lost 8 bases, V lost 2 bases, and 6 bases had no gene match. CDR3 size: 15 residues. This CDR3 is CASSLLASGSDEQFF. DNA of the CDR3: TGTGCCAGCAGCTTATTGGCTAGCGGGAGTGATGAGCAGTTCTTC.

This clonotype was recorded only once. The CDR3 protein is CASSSAATGGYEQYF. The CDR3 region has the DNA TGTGCCAGCAGCTCCGCAGCGACAGGGGGCTACGAGCAGTACTTC. This chain links TRBV7-2 with TRBJ2-7, with 9 bases aligning to TRBD1. Germline loops: CDR1 SGHTA, CDR2 FQGNSA. This CDR3 region has 15 residues. The V and J ends lost 4 bases and 3 bases, in that order; junction bases with no gene match: 7.

This clonotype turned up a few times. This rearrangement joins TRBV28 to TRBJ2-2; TRBD1 matches 9 bases. Germline V lookup: CDR1 MDHEN, CDR2 SYDVKM. The CDR3 extends over 15 amino acids. Germline trimming cut 3 bases from V and 5 bases from J; bases unmatched to any gene: 4. The CDR3 bases are TGTGCCAGCAGTTTTGTACAGGGGGCAACCGGGGAGCTGTTTTTT. The encoded protein is CASSFVQGATGELFF.

J is TRBJ2-7 and V is TRBV12-3 or TRBV12-4, with 9 bases matching TRBD1. There are 15 residues in the CDR3. The junction had 11 bases not matched to a gene; V was cut back by 5 bases and J by 6 bases. CDR3 sequence (DNA): TGTGCCAGCAGTGCTGGACAGGGGAGTGGACGCGAGCAGTACTTC. This codes for CASSAGQGSGREQYF.

This clonotype has more than one count but fewer than ten. The chain is built from TRBV21-1 and TRBJ2-1; TRBD1, the table's D call, lacks a check against the DNA. TRBV21-1 represents a pseudogene. The length of the CDR3 is 15 residues. CDR3 coding DNA: TGTGCCAGCAGCACCCCACCGGGAGTTGGGAATGAGCAGTTCTTC. Translation gives CASSTPPGVGNEQFF.

The chain is built from TRBV21-1 and TRBJ2-2; the DNA was not compared with TRBD1, the D call given in the table. TRBV21-1 is flagged as a pseudogene. CDR3 length equals 16 residues. This CDR3 reads CASSTGTGFPTGELFF. In nucleotides, the CDR3 is TGTGCCAGCAGCACGGGGACAGGGTTCCCTACCGGGGAGCTGTTTTTT.

This clonotype was detected a few times. In DNA, the CDR3 is TGTGCCACCAGCAGAGAGGCTTTTCAGATAGCGAGAATCTCTGGGGCCAACGTCCTGACTTTC. As protein: CATSREAFQIARISGANVLTF. The chain has TRBV15 and TRBJ2-6, with D maybe TRBD2 (5 bases). CDR1 is LNHNV, CDR2 YYDKDF, per germline (reference sequence). The V end was cut by 0 bases, the J end by 0 bases, with 21 bases between. The CDR3 length is 21 residues.